The 11 T cell receptor beta chains reported below all come from one sample, sequenced in a study of circulating tumor DNA in untreated peripheral T-cell lymphoma (dated by TCRdb to 2020 to 2023). Preparation of the library involved the immunoSEQ multiplex PCR assay. The table was pulled from immuneACCESS by TCRdb, which kept in-frame rearrangements only. Such tables lose some clones; where checked, under half of the loss comes from unresolved V genes, and the rest has no known cause. This sample has approximately 6,600 clones in its table, and 62% of those were observed once. The top ten hold approximately 60% of the sample. Specimen: tumor tissue. The origin of the receptors is a human donor with peripheral T-cell lymphoma.

This sequence joins TRBV9 and TRBJ1-1; 8 bases are shared with TRBD1. Germline assignment: CDR1 SGDLS and CDR2 YYNGEE. CDR3 size: 12 residues. Trimming took 5 bases from V and 7 from J; bases not matched to a gene: 4. This CDR3 is CASSQGAGEAFF. The CDR3 DNA sequence: TGTGCCAGCAGTCAGGGGGCAGGTGAAGCTTTCTTT.

The chain combines TRBV10-3 with TRBJ2-7; D tentatively fits TRBD1 or TRBD2 (5 bases each). Trimming left V 11 bases short and J 3 bases short, with 14 bases between. This CDR3 comprises 12 residues. CDR1 and CDR2 from the germline V gene are ENHRY and SYGVKD. This CDR3 reads CASLGTDYEQYF. As DNA, the CDR3 is TGTGCCTCGCTAGGGACCGACTACGAGCAGTACTTC.

The chain employs TRBV11-3 and TRBJ2-3, with TRBD2 matching 7 bases. Germline CDR1 reads SGHNT; CDR2 reads YENEEA. Trimming cost V 5 bases and J 0 bases; bases outside gene matches: 11. The CDR3 contains 17 residues. The CDR3 loop reads CASSPSGRGTSTDTQYF. For the CDR3, the DNA is TGTGCCAGCAGCCCTTCGGGGCGGGGGACTAGCACAGATACGCAGTATTTT.

The chain couples TRBV5-1 to TRBJ2-2; D remains ambiguous. This CDR3 spans 16 amino acids. Germline V lookup: CDR1 SGHRS, CDR2 YFSETQ. Trimming took off 4 bases at V and 0 bases at J, with 13 bases between the two ends. For the CDR3, the DNA is TGCGCCAGCAGCCCCTCCCTGACACCGAACACCGGGGAGCTGTTTTTT. This gives the protein CASSPSLTPNTGELFF. The full variable domain, completed using reference TRBV5-1 and TRBJ2-2, is KAGVTQTPRYLIKTRGQQVTLSCSPISGHRSVSWYQQTPGQGLQFLFEYFSETQRNKGNFPGRFSGRQFSNSRSEMNVSTLELGDSALYLCASSPSLTPNTGELFFGEGSRLTVL.

V gene TRBV6-7 combines with J gene TRBJ2-4, with a possible D match to TRBD1 (6 bases). TRBV6-7 is noted as an ORF with a role that remains uncertain. This CDR3 spans 14 amino acids. Deletions cut 3 bases from V and 12 bases from J, with 18 bases between. Here the CDR3 reads CASSYPRGTRAQYF. CDR3 nucleotides: TGTGCCAGCAGTTATCCCAGGGGCACTAGGGCTCAGTACTTC.

This chain uses TRBV15 with TRBJ2-1, with D possibly matching TRBD2 (6 bases). The CDR3 sequence is 15 residues long. The germline CDR1 and CDR2 sequences are LNHNV and YYDKDF (reference sequence). Trimming pared 0 bases from V and 6 bases from J, leaving 12 bases between. The CDR3 sequence: CATSRESGLGNEQFF. CDR3 nucleotides: TGTGCCACCAGCAGAGAGAGCGGGTTGGGCAATGAGCAGTTCTTC.

For this clone: Sequence at one end of the junction differs from germline and may be a read error. The chain recombines TRBV15 with TRBJ2-1; no clear D. CDR3 length equals 15 residues. Germline CDR1 and CDR2: LNHNV and YYDKDF (reference sequence). CDR3 loop: CATSRDLPSYNEQFF. CDR3 DNA sequence: TGTGCCACCAGCAGAGATCTCCCGTCCTACAATGAGCAATTCTTC.

The chain has TRBV7-4 and TRBJ2-1; D possibly uses TRBD1 or TRBD2 (5 bases each). This CDR3 spans 13 amino acids. Germline CDR1 is SGHVT and CDR2 is SQSDAQ. V was clipped by 7 bases and J by 5 bases, with 12 bases between them. CDR3 sequence: CASTGARNNEQFF. In DNA form, the CDR3 reads TGTGCCAGCACCGGGGCTAGAAACAATGAGCAGTTCTTC.

V usage is TRBV14 and J usage is TRBJ1-1; no firm D call. The V gene lost 1 base and the J gene lost 10 bases, with 13 bases spanning the gap. The CDR3 consists of 13 residues. The germline V gene encodes CDR1 SGHDN and CDR2 FVKESK. CDR3 coding DNA: TGTGCCAGCAGCCAAGCCCCCTCTTTGGTAGCTTTCTTT. Its translation: CASSQAPSLVAFF.

This clone was seen more than once but under ten times. The chain combines TRBV11-3 with TRBJ2-5, with TRBD1 identical over 8 bases. The germline gives CDR1 SGHNT, CDR2 YENEEA. CDR3 length: 15 residues. The junction had 7 bases not matched to a gene; V was cut back by 6 bases and J by 1 base. CDR3 sequence (DNA): TGTGCCAGCAGTAAGGACAGGGACCCCCAAGAGACCCAGTACTTC. It translates to CASSKDRDPQETQYF.

The chain uses TRBV1 and TRBJ2-7. TRBV1 is recorded as a pseudogene. The CDR3 runs 13 residues. Written as DNA, the CDR3 is TGCGCCAGCAGCCGAGGGGTCGAAGACGAGCAGTACTTC. It codes for CASSRGVEDEQYF.